Listed here are 10 T cell receptor beta chains from one sample, sequenced in a study of post-analysis software for immune sequencing data (dated by TCRdb to the mid-2010s). Library creation used PCR. Sequencing took place on an Illumina HiSeq 2500. To reduce PCR and sequencing biases, unique molecular identifiers were incorporated into the TCR beta cDNA libraries. Using fastp at Q25 and MiXCR, TCRdb reprocessed the public reads and kept productive beta chains. Rows are combined by CDR3 protein, so each entry shows the most common genes and DNA. This sample has some 890,000 distinct CDR3 sequences in its table, and about 50% of those were observed once. The ten largest clonotypes hold over 4% of the sample. What the study reported, not specific to this receptor: Patients showed significantly higher frequencies than controls for a few TRBV segments, among them TRBV5-6, TRBV5-1 and TRBV20-1.

Antigens of these TCRs are unknown. Sequencing used blood. The receptors stem from a girl aged 5-17 years with multiple sclerosis.

This clonotype was found a few times. J is TRBJ2-5 and V is TRBV5-1; 10 positions agree with TRBD1. The CDR3 extends over 14 amino acids. The ends lost 4 bases at V and 3 bases at J; junction bases unmatched: 3. In germline, CDR1 is SGHRS, CDR2 YFSETQ. The CDR3: CASSTGQGEETQYF. The CDR3 DNA follows: TGCGCCAGCAGCACCGGACAGGGGGAAGAGACCCAGTACTTC.

The rearrangement links TRBV5-1 to TRBJ2-7; D is ambiguous. The CDR3 runs 17 residues. Trimming took off 2 bases at V and 0 bases at J, with 18 bases between the two ends. Germline V gives CDR1 SGHRS, CDR2 YFSETQ. The CDR3 coding sequence is TGCGCCAGCAGCTTCGCCCCGATTTCGAGGAGCTCCTACGAGCAGTACTTC. It encodes CASSFAPISRSSYEQYF.

The chain carries TRBV7-9 and TRBJ2-7; D might be TRBD1 or TRBD2, each matching 5 bases. The CDR3 length is 13 residues. Germline V lookup: CDR1 SEHNR, CDR2 FQNEAQ (reference sequence). V lost 3 bases and J lost 5, with 11 bases in between. The CDR3: CASSLGDYDEQYF. As DNA, the CDR3 is TGTGCCAGCAGCTTGGGGGATTACGACGAGCAGTACTTC. The whole variable domain, remainder taken from reference TRBV7-9 and TRBJ2-7, is DTGVSQNPRHKITKRGQNVTFRCDPISEHNRLYWYRQTLGQGPEFLTYFQNEAQLEKSRLLSDRFSAERPKGSFSTLEIQRTEQGDSAMYLCASSLGDYDEQYFGPGTRLTVT.

The rearrangement uses TRBV28 and TRBJ2-5; 9 bases align to TRBD1. The closer fit of TRBJ2-7 to the DNA end suggests the J call may be wrong. Germline CDR1 and CDR2: MDHEN and SYDVKM. This CDR3 is 15 amino acids long. In DNA, the CDR3 is TGTGCCAGCAGTCGGCCGGGACAGGGACTCTACGAGCAGTACTTC. This encodes CASSRPGQGLYEQYF.

The rearrangement joins TRBV29-1 to TRBJ2-7; D gene unclear. V was cut by 1 base and J by 3 bases, with 7 bases left in between. The CDR3 is 12 residues long. Germline-derived CDR1 and CDR2 are SQVTM and ANQGSEA. CDR3 in DNA: TGCAGCGTTGAAGCCAGGAACTACGAGCAGTACTTC. This codes for CSVEARNYEQYF.

The chain couples TRBV29-1 to TRBJ2-3, with D hard to call. Deletions cut 4 bases from V and 4 bases from J, with 12 bases between. Germline CDR1 SQVTM, CDR2 ANQGSEA. CDR3 size: 13 residues. The CDR3 spells CSVGKRRADTQYF. The CDR3 DNA is TGCAGCGTTGGGAAGCGAAGAGCAGATACGCAGTATTTT.

The chain links TRBV5-1 to TRBJ2-5, with TRBD1 identical over 7 bases. The V segment lost 7 bases and the J segment 5 bases; nucleotides outside the gene matches: 5. CDR1 is SGHRS, CDR2 YFSETQ, per germline. The CDR3 is 12 residues long. The CDR3 DNA sequence: TGCGCCAGCGACAGGGACGGGGAGACCCAGTACTTC. Protein product: CASDRDGETQYF.

The rearrangement uses TRBV4-1 and TRBJ2-7; D is unclear. Trimming cost V 5 bases and J 1 base, with 12 bases left between them. The CDR3 totals 14 residues. In germline, CDR1 is MGHRA, CDR2 YSYEKL. In DNA form, the CDR3 reads TGCGCCAGCAGCAACCGGGTTCGTTCCTACGAGCAGTACTTC. This encodes CASSNRVRSYEQYF.

The chain combines TRBV29-1 with TRBJ1-2; TRBD1 might be the D (6 bases). V was clipped by 4 bases and J by 2 bases, with 14 bases between them. Germline CDR1 SQVTM, CDR2 ANQGSEA. The CDR3 is made up of 14 amino acids. CDR3 bases: TGCAGCGTTGCGGTGGAGGGGACAAACTATGGCTACACCTTC. Translating it yields CSVAVEGTNYGYTF.

V gene TRBV29-1 combines with J gene TRBJ2-7; the match to TRBD1 covers 9 bases. The CDR3 length is 14 residues. V was pared by 2 bases and J by 2 bases, with 4 bases of the junction left unmatched. Germline V gives CDR1 SQVTM, CDR2 ANQGSEA. CDR3 bases: TGCAGCGTTGAACCGGGACAGGGTACCTACGAGCAGTACTTC. Protein sequence: CSVEPGQGTYEQYF.